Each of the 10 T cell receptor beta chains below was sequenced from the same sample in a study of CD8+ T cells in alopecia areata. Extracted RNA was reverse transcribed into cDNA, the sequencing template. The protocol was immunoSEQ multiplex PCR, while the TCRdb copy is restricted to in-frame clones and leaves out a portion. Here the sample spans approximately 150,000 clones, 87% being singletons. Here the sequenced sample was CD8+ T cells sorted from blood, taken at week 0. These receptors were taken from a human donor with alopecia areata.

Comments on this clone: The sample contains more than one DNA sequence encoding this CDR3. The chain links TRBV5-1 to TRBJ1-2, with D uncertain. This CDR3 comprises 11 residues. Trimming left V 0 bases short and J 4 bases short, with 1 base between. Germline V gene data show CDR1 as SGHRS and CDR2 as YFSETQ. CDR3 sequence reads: CASSLGYGYTF. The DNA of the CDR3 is TGCGCCAGCAGCTTGGGCTATGGCTACACCTTC.

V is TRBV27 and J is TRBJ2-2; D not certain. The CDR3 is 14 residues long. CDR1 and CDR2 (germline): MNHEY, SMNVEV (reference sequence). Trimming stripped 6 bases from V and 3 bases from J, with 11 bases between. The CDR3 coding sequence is TGTGCCAGCAGCCAGATTAGGGACACCGGGGAGCTGTTTTTT. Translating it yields CASSQIRDTGELFF.

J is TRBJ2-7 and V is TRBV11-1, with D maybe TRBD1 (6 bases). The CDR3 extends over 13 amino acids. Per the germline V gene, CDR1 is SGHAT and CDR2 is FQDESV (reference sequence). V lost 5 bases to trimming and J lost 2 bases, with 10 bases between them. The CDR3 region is CASSQRTAYEQYF. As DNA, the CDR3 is TGTGCCAGCAGCCAGAGGACAGCCTACGAGCAGTACTTC. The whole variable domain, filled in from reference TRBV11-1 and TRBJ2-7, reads EAEVAQSPRYKITEKSQAVAFWCDPISGHATLYWYRQILGQGPELLVQFQDESVVDDSQLPKDRFSAERLKGVDSTLKIQPAELGDSAMYLCASSQRTAYEQYFGPGTRLTVT.

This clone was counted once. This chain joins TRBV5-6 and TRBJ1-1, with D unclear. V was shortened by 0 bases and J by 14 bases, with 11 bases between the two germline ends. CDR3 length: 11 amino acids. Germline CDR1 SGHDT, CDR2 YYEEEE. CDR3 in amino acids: CASSLGGPGFF. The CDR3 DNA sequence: TGTGCCAGCAGCTTGGGAGGACCGGGCTTCTTT.

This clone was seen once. The CDR3 nucleotides read TGCAGCGTTGAAGAAGGGAACTACGAGCAGTACTTC. Encoded protein: CSVEEGNYEQYF. This chain uses TRBV29-1 with TRBJ2-7; D ambiguous. V lost 0 bases, J lost 3 bases, and 6 bases lay in between. The V gene's germline CDR1 is SQVTM and CDR2 ANQGSEA. This CDR3 spans 12 amino acids.

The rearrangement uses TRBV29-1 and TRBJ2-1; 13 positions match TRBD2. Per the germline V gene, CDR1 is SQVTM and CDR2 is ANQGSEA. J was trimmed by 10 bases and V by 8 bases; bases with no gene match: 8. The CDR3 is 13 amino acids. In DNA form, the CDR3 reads TGCAGCCCCGGACTAGCGGGGGAGAGCGAGCAGTTCTTC. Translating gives CSPGLAGESEQFF.

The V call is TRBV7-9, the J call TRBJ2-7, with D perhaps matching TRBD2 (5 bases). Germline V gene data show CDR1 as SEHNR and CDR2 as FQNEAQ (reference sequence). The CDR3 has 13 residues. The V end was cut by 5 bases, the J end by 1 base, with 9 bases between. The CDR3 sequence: CASSPGESYEQYF. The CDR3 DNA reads TGTGCCAGCAGCCCCGGGGAGTCCTACGAGCAGTACTTC.

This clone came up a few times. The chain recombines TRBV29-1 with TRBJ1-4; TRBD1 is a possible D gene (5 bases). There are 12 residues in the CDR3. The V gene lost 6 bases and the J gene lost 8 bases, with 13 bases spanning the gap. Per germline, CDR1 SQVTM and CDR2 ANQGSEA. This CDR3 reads CSVKQEGEKLFF. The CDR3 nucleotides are TGCAGCGTGAAACAGGAGGGGGAAAAACTGTTTTTT.

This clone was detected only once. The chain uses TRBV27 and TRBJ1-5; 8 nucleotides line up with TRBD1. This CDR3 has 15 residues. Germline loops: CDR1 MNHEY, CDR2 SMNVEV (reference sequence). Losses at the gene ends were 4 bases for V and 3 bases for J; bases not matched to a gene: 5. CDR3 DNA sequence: TGTGCCAGCAGTTCATGGACAGGGCACAATCAGCCCCAGCATTTT. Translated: CASSSWTGHNQPQHF.

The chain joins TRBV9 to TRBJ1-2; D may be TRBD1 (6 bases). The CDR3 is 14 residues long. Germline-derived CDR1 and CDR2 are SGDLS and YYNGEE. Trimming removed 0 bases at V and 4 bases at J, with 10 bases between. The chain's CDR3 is CASSVGGGTYGYTF. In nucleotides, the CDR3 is TGTGCCAGCAGCGTAGGGGGGGGCACCTATGGCTACACCTTC.